This TCR beta chain was recovered during a study of CD8+CD57+ T cells in acquired aplastic anemia. Study overall: The average for DNA from sorted CD4+ and CD8+ cells was 2.5 to 4 ug. Healthy donor CD4+ samples were sequenced to a depth that averaged approximately 9.9 million reads. General study points: Significance was not reached for CD8+ Simpson's diversity between patients and controls. Overlapping CD8+ CDR3 repertoires of patients and controls contained some 30 shared sequences.

CDR3 length: 16 residues. In germline, CDR1 is ENHRY, CDR2 SYGVKD. The ends were cut back, 2 bases at V and 1 base at J, with 11 bases in the middle. This clonotype appeared many times. Its antigen is unknown. It was genomic DNA that served as the template for profiling TCR beta VDJ and CDR3. Each CDR3 protein gets one entry after TCRdb re-called the reads with MiXCR. The sample shows about 190,000 distinct CDR3 sequences, approximately 49% of them seen only once. This clonotype was sampled from a human donor in good health, serving as a control. Sequenced sample: sorted CD4+, CD8+, or CD8+CD57+ T cells (not recorded which) from PBMCs. The V gene is TRBV10-3, the J gene TRBJ2-2; D might be TRBD1 or TRBD2, each matching 5 bases. This chain's CDR3 is CAISEGGRENTGELFF. In nucleotides, the CDR3 is TGTGCCATCAGTGAGGGGGGTCGGGAGAACACCGGGGAGCTGTTTTTT.